The next 6 T cell receptor beta chains were all read from a single sample in a study of T-cell reconstitution after alpha-beta-depleted transplantation in children. The TCRbeta library was prepared with unique molecular identifiers. Each CDR3 protein is one row after TCRdb ran MiXCR on the PCR reads. The sample yields a few hundred thousand distinct CDR3 sequences, roughly 21% seen once. The sequencing here drew on PBMCs, mostly from graft donor cells, taken 180 days after TCRalphabeta/CD19-depleted stem cell transplant. The receptors stem from a male patient between 10 and 17 years old who had a stem cell transplant for acute lymphoblastic leukemia, so the T cells may come from the graft donor.

The J gene is TRBJ1-1, the V gene TRBV15; D not resolved. The ends were cut back, 3 bases at V and 5 bases at J, with 10 bases in the middle. CDR1 is LNHNV, CDR2 YYDKDF, per germline (reference sequence). The CDR3 consists of 13 residues. CDR3 protein: CATSRIVRTEAFF. The CDR3, as DNA: TGTGCCACCAGCAGGATTGTACGGACTGAAGCTTTCTTT.

This sequence joins TRBV10-3 and TRBJ1-4, with a possible D match to TRBD1 (5 bases). Germline V gives CDR1 ENHRY, CDR2 SYGVKD. The CDR3 contains 13 residues. V lost 8 bases and J lost 8, with 15 bases in between. CDR3 protein: CAILDPGLEKLFF. The CDR3 DNA reads as TGTGCCATCTTAGACCCGGGGCTGGAAAAACTGTTTTTT.

This clonotype was seen only a few times. This chain uses TRBV6-5 with TRBJ2-1; D possibly corresponds to TRBD2 (6 bases). CDR1 MNHEY and CDR2 SVGAGI come from the germline V gene. Trimming took 6 bases from V and 7 from J, leaving 19 bases between them. This CDR3 spans 15 amino acids. The DNA for the CDR3 is TGTGCCAGCAGCCGGAATCGGGAGAGGAGGAATGAGCAGTTCTTC. Protein: CASSRNRERRNEQFF.

V usage is TRBV27 and J usage is TRBJ2-7; 9 bases fit TRBD2. The CDR3 has 16 residues. CDR1 and CDR2 from the germline V gene are MNHEY and SMNVEV (reference sequence). V trimming: 2 bases; J trimming: 0 bases; junction bases outside the gene matches: 5. The CDR3 region is CASSLETSGFSYEQYF. The CDR3 region has the DNA TGTGCCAGCAGTTTAGAGACTAGCGGCTTCTCCTACGAGCAGTACTTC.

This sequence joins TRBV6-5 and TRBJ2-7; 11 bases match TRBD2. The CDR3 is made up of 15 amino acids. V was pared by 0 bases and J by 7 bases, with 5 bases of the junction left unmatched. Germline loops: CDR1 MNHEY, CDR2 SVGAGI. The CDR3 DNA is TGTGCCAGCAGTTACTCCCTAGCGGGAGGAAAAGAGCAGTACTTC. Encoded protein: CASSYSLAGGKEQYF.

This clonotype showed up just a few times. The chain recombines TRBV4-1 with TRBJ2-7; D is possibly TRBD2 (6 bases). Germline CDR1 reads MGHRA; CDR2 reads YSYEKL. CDR3 length: 18 amino acids. The V end lost 0 bases, the J end lost 2 bases, and 20 bases lay between the germline ends. The CDR3 sequence: CASSQDWGTLSLTYEQYF. In nucleotides, the CDR3 is TGCGCCAGCAGCCAAGATTGGGGGACTCTGTCCCTTACCTACGAGCAGTACTTC.